The T cell receptor beta chain under discussion was sequenced for a study of CD8+CD57+ T cells in acquired aplastic anemia. The CDR3 has 13 amino acids. Trimming cost V 4 bases and J 4 bases, with 11 bases left between them. Germline assignment: CDR1 SNHLY and CDR2 FYNNEI. Selection for sequencing was limited to patients who had shown CD8+CD57+ cell expansion by flow cytometry. Investigators profiled TCR beta VDJ and CDR3 from genomic DNA template. TCRdb reanalysed the reads using MiXCR and keeps one entry per CDR3 protein. Here the sample spans about 180,000 distinct CDR3 sequences, around half being singletons.

This sequence originates from a human donor with aplastic anemia. The chain joins TRBV2 to TRBJ2-7, with D uncertain. Material for sequencing was sorted CD4+, CD8+, or CD8+CD57+ T cells (not recorded which) from PBMCs. The CDR3 sequence is CASSAPYLYEQYF. The CDR3 nucleotides read TGTGCCAGCAGTGCGCCCTACCTATACGAGCAGTACTTC.